This passage covers 7 T cell receptor beta chains from one sample sequenced in a study of cytomegalovirus exposure and HLA in healthy donors. PCR employed 60 Vbeta and 13 Jbeta primers. Data came from immunoSEQ multiplex PCR; TCRdb stores just in-frame clones and leaves some out. Among about 61,000 clones listed, 75% to 85% were seen once. Sequencing was done on a sample of PBMCs. These receptors all stem from a man aged 50-60 years in good health and CMV-seropositive.

The chain employs TRBV18 and TRBJ1-3, with D perhaps TRBD1 (5 bases). V dropped 2 bases and J dropped 0 bases, with 8 bases sitting between them. Germline V lookup: CDR1 KGHSH, CDR2 LQKENI. The CDR3 covers 15 residues. DNA for the CDR3: TGTGCCAGCTCACCAGGGGGGAACTCTGGAAACACCATATATTTT. Its translation: CASSPGGNSGNTIYF. Together with reference TRBV18 and TRBJ1-3, the CDR3 gives the full variable domain: NAGVMQNPRHLVRRRGQEARLRCSPMKGHSHVYWYRQLPEEGLKFMVYLQKENIIDESGMPKERFSAEFPKEGPSILRIQQVVRGDSAAYFCASSPGGNSGNTIYFGEGSWLTVV.

In the case of this clone: In this CDR3 the conserved last residue, phenylalanine or tryptophan, is missing, so a read error is likely. The chain employs TRBV12-5 and TRBJ1-1, with D hard to call. This CDR3 contains 15 residues. CDR1 is LGHNT, CDR2 FRNRAP, per germline. V was cut by 1 base and J by 0 bases, with 9 bases left in between. CDR3 DNA sequence: TGTGCTAGTGGTTTGGGGAGCCTCTTGAACACTGAAGCTTTCTTG. Its protein product is CASGLGSLLNTEAFL.

The chain recombines TRBV7-3 with TRBJ1-2, with TRBD1 matching 8 bases. The V segment lost 5 bases and the J segment 4 bases; nucleotides outside the gene matches: 9. The CDR3 contains 15 residues. CDR1 is SGHTA and CDR2 is FQGTGA in the germline V gene. CDR3 sequence: CASSLPDRDRYGYTF. The DNA for the CDR3 is TGTGCCAGCAGCCTACCGGACAGGGACCGCTATGGCTACACCTTC.

This clone occurred once. The chain employs TRBV28 and TRBJ2-2; D ambiguous. This CDR3 has 13 residues. In germline, CDR1 is MDHEN, CDR2 SYDVKM. V was cut by 5 bases and J by 7 bases, with 11 bases left in between. The CDR3 is CASSIVGGGELFF. Written as DNA, the CDR3 is TGTGCCAGCAGTATAGTAGGCGGCGGGGAGCTGTTTTTT. The entire variable domain, with the rest obtained from reference TRBV28 and TRBJ2-2, is as follows: DVKVTQSSRYLVKRTGEKVFLECVQDMDHENMFWYRQDPGLGLRLIYFSYDVKMKEKGDIPEGYSVSREKKERFSLILESASTNQTSMYLCASSIVGGGELFFGEGSRLTVL.

The V and J genes are TRBV14 and TRBJ2-7, with TRBD1 matching over 10 bases. The CDR3 is 13 residues long. The trim removed 4 bases at V and 3 bases at J, leaving 0 bases unmatched. Germline V gene sequence: CDR1 SGHDN, CDR2 FVKESK. The CDR3, as DNA: TGTGCCAGCAGCCGGGACAGGGGCTACGAGCAGTACTTC. Amino acids: CASSRDRGYEQYF.

Regarding this clone: At one end the junction does not follow the germline gene, possibly because of a read error. J is TRBJ2-7 and V is TRBV7-9; a weak D match, TRBD2 (6 bases). This CDR3 is 14 amino acids long. Germline V gene sequence: CDR1 SEHNR, CDR2 FQNEAQ (reference sequence). CDR3 amino acids: CSSSPHPGGYEQYF. CDR3 in DNA: TGTTCCAGCAGCCCTCACCCAGGAGGGTACGAGCAGTACTTC.

V and J are TRBV27 and TRBJ2-7, with D perhaps TRBD2 (6 bases). Between the trimmed V and J ends, which lost 3 bases and 3 bases, there was a span of 15 bases. Germline CDR1 MNHEY, CDR2 SMNVEV (reference sequence). This CDR3 has 15 residues. The DNA of the CDR3 is TGTGCCAGCAGTTTGCGGGATCGAAGGATCTACGAGCAGTACTTC. Encoded protein: CASSLRDRRIYEQYF.